This T cell receptor (beta chain) was recorded in a study of blood T cells in healthy people across ages. With a J-beta primer mix and a sample-barcoded 5' primer, a second PCR ran 7 to 11 cycles. TCRdb reanalysed the 5' RACE reads using MiXCR and keeps one entry per CDR3 protein. The sample carries about 970,000 distinct CDR3 sequences, roughly 47% recorded once. This clonotype originated in a woman aged 55-69 years in good health. The sample was blood.

In DNA, the CDR3 is TGTGCCAGCACTAATAGCGGGGGACAGGGCACAGATACGCAGTATTTT. As protein: CASTNSGGQGTDTQYF. The chain carries TRBV7-2 and TRBJ2-3; tentatively, D is TRBD2 (9 bases). Between the trimmed V and J ends, which lost 7 bases and 1 base, there was a span of 18 bases. CDR1 is SGHTA, CDR2 FQGNSA, per germline. This CDR3 has 16 amino acids.